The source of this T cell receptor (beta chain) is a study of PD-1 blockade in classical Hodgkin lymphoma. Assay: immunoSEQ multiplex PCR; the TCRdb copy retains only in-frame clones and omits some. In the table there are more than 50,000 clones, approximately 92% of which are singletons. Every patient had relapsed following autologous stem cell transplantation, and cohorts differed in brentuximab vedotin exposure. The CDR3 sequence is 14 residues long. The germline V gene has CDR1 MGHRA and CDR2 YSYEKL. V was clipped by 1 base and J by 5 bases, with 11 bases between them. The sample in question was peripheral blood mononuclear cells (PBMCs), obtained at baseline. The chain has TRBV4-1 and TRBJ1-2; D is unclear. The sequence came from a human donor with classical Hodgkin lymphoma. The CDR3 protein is CASSQVGPEYGYTF. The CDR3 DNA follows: TGCGCCAGCAGCCAAGTCGGCCCTGAGTATGGCTACACCTTC.